This T cell receptor beta chain came from a study of OX40 agonist ivuxolimab in advanced cancers. CDR1 MNHEY and CDR2 SVGAGI come from the germline V gene. The V gene lost 6 bases and the J gene lost 2 bases, with 5 bases spanning the gap. The CDR3 has 12 residues. Using immunoSEQ multiplex PCR, the repertoire was profiled, and TCRdb retains in-frame clones only, with some absent. Of more than 20,000 clones in the sample, around two thirds were seen once. Worth noting for this clone: This CDR3 is also generated by other DNA sequences in the sample.

The sequencing here drew on CD4+ or CD8+ T cells sorted from blood, taken in a trial of the OX40 agonist ivuxolimab. The chain uses TRBV6-5 and TRBJ2-1; unclear D gene. The TCR comes from an adult with an advanced solid tumor such as melanoma, head and neck, liver or kidney cancer. The CDR3 nucleotides read TGTGCCAGCAGCCGCCCCTACAATGAGCAGTTCTTC. It specifies CASSRPYNEQFF.